The entry below describes one TCR beta chain. What it binds is not known. The sample is drawn from a study of Tregs in tolerant kidney transplant recipients. Broader study findings: Expanding Tregs on activated donor B cells appeared to best identify donor-specific TCRbeta clones. The small number of patients limits these findings pending further validation.

This CDR3 is 17 amino acids long. V gave up 3 bases and J gave up 2 bases, with 17 bases separating them. Germline V gene lookup returns CDR1 KGHSH and CDR2 LQKENI. Produced via immunoSEQ multiplex PCR; TCRdb's table is partial and in-frame only. The sample holds fewer than 70,000 clones, more than 70% seen once. Unstimulated regulatory T cells (CD4+CD25+CD127-), CD4+CD25- non-regulatory cells, CD4 and CD8 cells were FACS-sorted from thawed PBMCs. The sequenced material came from CD4+ T cells from blood. The genes are TRBV18 and TRBJ1-5, with a possible D match to TRBD1 (5 bases). The origin of this receptor is a human donor in good health. The DNA of the CDR3 is TGTGCCAGCTCACCGATGGGCCGGGGCGGCGGCAATCAGCCCCAGCATTTT. Protein: CASSPMGRGGGNQPQHF.